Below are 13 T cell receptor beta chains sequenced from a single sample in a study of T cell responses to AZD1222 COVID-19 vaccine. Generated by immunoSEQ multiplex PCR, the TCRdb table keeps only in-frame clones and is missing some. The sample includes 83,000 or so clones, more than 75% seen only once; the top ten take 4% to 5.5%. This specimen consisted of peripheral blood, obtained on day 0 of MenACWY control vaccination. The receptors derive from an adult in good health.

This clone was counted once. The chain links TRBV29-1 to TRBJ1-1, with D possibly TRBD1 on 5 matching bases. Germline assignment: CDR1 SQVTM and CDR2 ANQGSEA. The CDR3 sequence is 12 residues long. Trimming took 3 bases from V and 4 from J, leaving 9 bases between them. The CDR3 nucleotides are TGCAGCGTTGAGCCAGGGATCACTGAAGCTTTCTTT. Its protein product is CSVEPGITEAFF.

The CDR3 loop is CASSKRPDRVIDTQYF. In nucleotides, the CDR3 is TGTGCCAGCAGCAAAAGACCGGACAGGGTTATAGATACGCAGTATTTT. The V call is TRBV21-1, the J call TRBJ2-3; the table's D call, TRBD1, has no DNA check behind it. TRBV21-1 is listed as a pseudogene. This CDR3 is built from 16 residues.

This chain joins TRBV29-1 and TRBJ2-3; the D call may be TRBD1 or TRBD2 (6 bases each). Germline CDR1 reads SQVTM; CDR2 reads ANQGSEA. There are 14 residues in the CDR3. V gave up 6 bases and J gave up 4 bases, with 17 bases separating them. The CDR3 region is CSVIRGLLADTQYF. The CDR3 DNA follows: TGCAGCGTCATCCGGGGGCTGTTGGCAGATACGCAGTATTTT.

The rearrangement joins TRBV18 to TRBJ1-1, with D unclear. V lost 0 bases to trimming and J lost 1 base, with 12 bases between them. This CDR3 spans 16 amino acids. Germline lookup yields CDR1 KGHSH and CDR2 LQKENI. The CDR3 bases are TGTGCCAGCTCACCACCGGGCAGAACGAAGAACACTGAAGCTTTCTTT. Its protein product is CASSPPGRTKNTEAFF. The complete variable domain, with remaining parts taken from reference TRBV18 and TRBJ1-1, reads NAGVMQNPRHLVRRRGQEARLRCSPMKGHSHVYWYRQLPEEGLKFMVYLQKENIIDESGMPKERFSAEFPKEGPSILRIQQVVRGDSAAYFCASSPPGRTKNTEAFFGQGTRLTVV.

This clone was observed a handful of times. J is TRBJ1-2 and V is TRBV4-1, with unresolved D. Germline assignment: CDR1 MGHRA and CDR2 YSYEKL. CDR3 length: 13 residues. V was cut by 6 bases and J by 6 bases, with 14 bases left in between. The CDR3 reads CASRPTGGDGYTF. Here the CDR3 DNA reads TGCGCCAGCAGACCGACCGGCGGGGATGGCTACACCTTC.

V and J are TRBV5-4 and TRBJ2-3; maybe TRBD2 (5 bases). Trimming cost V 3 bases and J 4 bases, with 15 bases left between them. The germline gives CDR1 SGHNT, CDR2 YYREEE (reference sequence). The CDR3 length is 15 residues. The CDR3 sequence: CASSSPDSEADTQYF. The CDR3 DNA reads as TGTGCCAGCAGCTCCCCGGACTCAGAGGCAGATACGCAGTATTTT.

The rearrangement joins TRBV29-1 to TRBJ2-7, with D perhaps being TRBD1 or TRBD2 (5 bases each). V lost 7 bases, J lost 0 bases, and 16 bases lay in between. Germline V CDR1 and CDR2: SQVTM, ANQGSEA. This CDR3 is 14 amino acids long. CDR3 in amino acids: CSASVGTVSYEQYF. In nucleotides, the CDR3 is TGCAGCGCCTCCGTGGGGACCGTCTCCTACGAGCAGTACTTC.

CDR3 DNA sequence: TGTGCCAGTTCAGGGGGTGGGGCGACCCAGTACTTC. It codes for CASSGGGATQYF. The V gene is TRBV9, the J gene TRBJ2-5; TRBD1 matches at 7 bases. The germline V gene has CDR1 SGDLS and CDR2 YYNGEE. The CDR3 length is 12 residues. V gave up 8 bases and J gave up 7 bases; unmatched junction bases: 8.

The CDR3 here is CASSPPRGGESTDTQYF. The CDR3 DNA reads TGTGCCAGCTCACCACCGAGGGGGGGAGAAAGCACAGATACGCAGTATTTT. The chain joins TRBV18 to TRBJ2-3, with D perhaps TRBD2 (7 bases). This CDR3 comprises 17 residues. V was cut by 0 bases and J by 0 bases, with 13 bases left in between. In germline, CDR1 is KGHSH, CDR2 LQKENI.

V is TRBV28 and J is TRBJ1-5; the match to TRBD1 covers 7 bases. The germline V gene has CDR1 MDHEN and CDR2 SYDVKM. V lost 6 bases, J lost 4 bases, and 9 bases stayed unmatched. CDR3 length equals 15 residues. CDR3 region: CASRLTGVLNQPQHF. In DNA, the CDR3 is TGTGCCAGCAGGCTCACAGGGGTCCTAAATCAGCCCCAGCATTTT.

The CDR3: CASSLDGDLSSYEQYF. The CDR3 bases are TGCGCCAGCAGCTTGGACGGAGACCTTAGCTCCTACGAGCAGTACTTC. The chain couples TRBV5-1 to TRBJ2-7; no firm D call. Germline V gene data show CDR1 as SGHRS and CDR2 as YFSETQ. The CDR3 runs 16 residues. The V and J ends lost 0 bases and 0 bases respectively, with 13 bases between them.

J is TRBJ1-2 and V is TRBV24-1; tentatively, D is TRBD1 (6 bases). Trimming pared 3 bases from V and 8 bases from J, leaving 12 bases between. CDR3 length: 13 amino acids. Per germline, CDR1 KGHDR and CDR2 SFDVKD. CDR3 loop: CATSDTTGYGYTF. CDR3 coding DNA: TGTGCCACCAGTGATACAACAGGGTACGGCTACACCTTC.

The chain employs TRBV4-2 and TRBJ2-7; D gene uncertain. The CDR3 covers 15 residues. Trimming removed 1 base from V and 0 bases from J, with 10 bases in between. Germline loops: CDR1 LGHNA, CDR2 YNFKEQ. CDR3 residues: CASSQALISSYEQYF. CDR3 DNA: TGTGCCAGCAGCCAAGCGCTAATAAGCTCCTACGAGCAGTACTTC.